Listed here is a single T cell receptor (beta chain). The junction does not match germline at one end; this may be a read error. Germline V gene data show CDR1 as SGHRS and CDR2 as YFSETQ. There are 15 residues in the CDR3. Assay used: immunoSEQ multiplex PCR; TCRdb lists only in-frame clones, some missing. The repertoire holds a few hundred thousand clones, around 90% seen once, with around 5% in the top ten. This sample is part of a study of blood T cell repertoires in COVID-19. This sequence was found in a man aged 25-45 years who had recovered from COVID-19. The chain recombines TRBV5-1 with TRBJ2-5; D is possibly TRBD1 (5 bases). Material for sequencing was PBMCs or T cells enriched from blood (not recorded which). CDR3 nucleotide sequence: TGCGCCAGCAGCTTGTTAACAGGCCTTCAAGCGACCCAGTACTTC. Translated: CASSLLTGLQATQYF.